The T cell receptor (beta chain) under discussion was sequenced for a study of T cell changes during pregnancy in multiple sclerosis. The length of the CDR3 is 14 residues. In germline, CDR1 is SNHLY, CDR2 FYNNEI. Trimming took 3 bases from V and 0 from J, leaving 8 bases between them. This clone was counted a few times. Assay used: immunoSEQ multiplex PCR; TCRdb lists only in-frame clones, some missing. The data hold about 29,000 clones, with about 88% observed a single time. The sequence was obtained from a female donor with multiple sclerosis, enrolled in a pregnancy study. The specimen comprised CD8+ T cells from peripheral blood mononuclear cells, sampled after pregnancy. The chain has TRBV2 and TRBJ1-1; a weak D match, TRBD1 (5 bases). CDR3 amino acids: CASSDGGVNTEAFF. DNA for the CDR3: TGTGCCAGCAGTGATGGAGGGGTGAACACTGAAGCTTTCTTT.